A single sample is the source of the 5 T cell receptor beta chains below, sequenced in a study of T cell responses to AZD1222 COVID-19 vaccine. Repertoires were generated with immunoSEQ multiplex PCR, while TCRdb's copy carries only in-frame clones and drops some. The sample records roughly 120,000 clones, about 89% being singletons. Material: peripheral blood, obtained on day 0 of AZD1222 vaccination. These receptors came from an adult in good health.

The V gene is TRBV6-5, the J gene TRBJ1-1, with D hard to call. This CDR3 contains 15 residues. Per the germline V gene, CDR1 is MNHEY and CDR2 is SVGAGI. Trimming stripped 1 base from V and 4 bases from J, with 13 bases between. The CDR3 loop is CASSYFGVESTEAFF. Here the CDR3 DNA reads TGTGCCAGCAGTTACTTTGGTGTTGAATCCACTGAAGCTTTCTTT.

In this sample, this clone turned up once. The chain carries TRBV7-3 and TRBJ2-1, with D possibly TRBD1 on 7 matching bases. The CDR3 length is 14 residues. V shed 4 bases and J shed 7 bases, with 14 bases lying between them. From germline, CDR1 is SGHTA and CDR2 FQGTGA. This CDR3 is CASSYGGGQNEQFF. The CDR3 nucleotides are TGTGCCAGCAGCTATGGAGGGGGCCAGAATGAGCAGTTCTTC. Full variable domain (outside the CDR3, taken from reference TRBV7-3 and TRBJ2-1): GAGVSQTPSNKVTEKGKYVELRCDPISGHTALYWYRQSLGQGPEFLIYFQGTGAADDSGLPNDRFFAVRPEGSVSTLKIQRTERGDSAVYLCASSYGGGQNEQFFGPGTRLTVL.

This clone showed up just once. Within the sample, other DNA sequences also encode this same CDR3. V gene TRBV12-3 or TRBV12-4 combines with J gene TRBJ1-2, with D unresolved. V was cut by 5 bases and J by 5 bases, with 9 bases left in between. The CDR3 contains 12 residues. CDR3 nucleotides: TGTGCCAGCAGTCCCGGGCCTTATGGCTACACCTTC. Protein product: CASSPGPYGYTF.

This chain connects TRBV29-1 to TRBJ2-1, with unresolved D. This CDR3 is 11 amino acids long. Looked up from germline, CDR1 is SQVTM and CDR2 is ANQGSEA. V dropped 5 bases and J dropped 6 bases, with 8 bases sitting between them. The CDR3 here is CSVPTVNEQFF. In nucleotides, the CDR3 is TGCAGCGTTCCAACCGTCAATGAGCAGTTCTTC.

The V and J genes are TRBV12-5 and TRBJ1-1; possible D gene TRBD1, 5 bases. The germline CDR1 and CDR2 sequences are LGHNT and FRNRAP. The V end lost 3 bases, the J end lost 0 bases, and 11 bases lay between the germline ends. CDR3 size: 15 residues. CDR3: CASGFSPGLNTEAFF. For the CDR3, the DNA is TGTGCTAGTGGTTTTTCCCCAGGGCTGAACACTGAAGCTTTCTTT.